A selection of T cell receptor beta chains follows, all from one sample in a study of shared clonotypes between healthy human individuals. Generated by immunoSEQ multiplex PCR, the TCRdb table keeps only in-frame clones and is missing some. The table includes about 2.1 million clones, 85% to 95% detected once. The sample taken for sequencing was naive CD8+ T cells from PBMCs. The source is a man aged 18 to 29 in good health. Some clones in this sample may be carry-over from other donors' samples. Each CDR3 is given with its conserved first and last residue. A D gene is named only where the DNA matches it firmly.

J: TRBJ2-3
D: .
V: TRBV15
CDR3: CATSRGGDSWGTDTQYF
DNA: TGTGCCACCAGCAGAGGAGGCGACAGCTGGGGCACAGATACGCAGTATTTT

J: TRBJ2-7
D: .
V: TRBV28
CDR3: CASSSLVDRTYEQYF
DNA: TGTGCCAGCAGTTCTCTGGTCGACCGAACCTACGAGCAGTACTTC

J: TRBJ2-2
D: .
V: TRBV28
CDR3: CASSLLGASGELFF
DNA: TGTGCCAGCAGTTTACTGGGGGCCAGCGGGGAGCTGTTTTTT

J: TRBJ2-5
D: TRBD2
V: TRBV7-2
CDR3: CASSPGLAGSWETQYF
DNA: TGTGCCAGCAGCCCGGGACTAGCGGGGTCGTGGGAGACCCAGTACTTC

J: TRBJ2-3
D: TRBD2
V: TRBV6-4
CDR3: CASSDLAGVRVDTQYF
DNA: TGTGCCAGCAGTGACCTAGCGGGAGTTCGAGTAGATACGCAGTATTTT

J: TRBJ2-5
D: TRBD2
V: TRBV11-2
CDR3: CASSIPTGGRETQYF
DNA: TGTGCCAGCAGCATCCCAACGGGGGGGCGAGAGACCCAGTACTTC

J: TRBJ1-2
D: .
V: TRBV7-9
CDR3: CASSFPPGLQNYGYTF
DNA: TGTGCCAGCAGCTTTCCCCCGGGACTGCAAAACTATGGCTACACCTTC

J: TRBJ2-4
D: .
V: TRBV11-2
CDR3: CASTLTGSGENIQYF
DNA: TGTGCCAGCACGCTAACGGGAAGTGGTGAAAACATTCAGTACTTC

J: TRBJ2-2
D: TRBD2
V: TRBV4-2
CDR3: CASSLGLAGINTGELFF
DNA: TGTGCCAGCAGCCTTGGACTAGCGGGGATCAACACCGGGGAGCTGTTTTTT

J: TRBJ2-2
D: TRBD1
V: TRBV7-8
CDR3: CASSLGTGEPNTGELFF
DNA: TGTGCCAGCAGCTTAGGGACAGGCGAACCGAACACCGGGGAGCTGTTTTTT

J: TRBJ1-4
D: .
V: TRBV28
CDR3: CASSLSQGTNEKLFF
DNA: TGTGCCAGCAGTTTAAGCCAGGGAACTAATGAAAAACTGTTTTTT

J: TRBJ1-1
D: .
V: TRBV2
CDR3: CASGSALNTEAFF
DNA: TGTGCCAGCGGATCTGCACTGAACACTGAAGCTTTCTTT

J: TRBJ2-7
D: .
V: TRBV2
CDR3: CASTSAYEQYF
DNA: TGTGCCAGCACCTCCGCCTACGAGCAGTACTTC